This T cell receptor beta chain was sequenced for a study of T cell repertoires in cytomegalovirus infection. The CDR3 is 15 residues long. V lost 6 bases to trimming and J lost 1 base; unmatched junction nucleotides: 8. Germline-derived CDR1 and CDR2 are MNHEY and SVGEGT. TCRdb reanalysed the reads using MiXCR and keeps one entry per CDR3 protein. The data contain roughly 300,000 distinct CDR3 sequences, 9.5% of them seen just once; the ten biggest clones take up 4.3%. V is TRBV6-2 or TRBV6-3 and J is TRBJ2-5; TRBD2 matches 7 bases. Material for sequencing was PBMCs. The sequence was obtained from a human donor in good health (CMV status not recorded). Some clones in this sample may be carry-over from other donors' samples. The CDR3 DNA is TGTGCCAGCAGCCCCTACGGGACTATCCAAGAGACCCAGTACTTC. This encodes CASSPYGTIQETQYF.